Listed below are T cell receptor beta chains from one sample, sequenced in a study of blood T cell repertoires in COVID-19. Repertoires were generated with immunoSEQ multiplex PCR, while TCRdb's copy carries only in-frame clones and drops some. The table includes around 300,000 clones, 80% to 90% detected once. The sample consisted of peripheral blood. These receptors all stem from a woman in her forties or fifties who had recovered from COVID-19. Both conserved end residues are part of each CDR3. The order of the fields is D gene, V gene, J gene, CDR3 length, clone size, CDR3 DNA, CDR3 protein. The D gene is left open where the match is weak. Size values are once, few and many counts, or a class for expanded clones, and some rows have none.

.	TRBV6-1	TRBJ1-6	18	.	TGTGCCAGCAGTGGAGGTCGGGGAGAGGGCTCCTATAATTCACCCCTCCACTTT	CASSGGRGEGSYNSPLHF
TRBD2	TRBV4-3	TRBJ2-1	16	.	TGCGCCAGCAGCTTGCGGACTAGCGGGATTGCCAATGAGCAGTTCTTC	CASSLRTSGIANEQFF
TRBD1	TRBV5-1	TRBJ2-2	15	.	TGCGCCAGCAGCTTGGGACAGGGCAACACCGGGGAGCTGTTTTTT	CASSLGQGNTGELFF
TRBD1	TRBV4-1	TRBJ2-2	15	once	TGCGCCAGCAGCCTATCGACAGGGGGCCCCGGGGAGCTGTTTTTT	CASSLSTGGPGELFF
.	TRBV2	TRBJ2-1	10	.	TGTGCCAGCAGCCAAAACTATCAGTTCTTC	CASSQNYQFF
.	TRBV28	TRBJ1-5	14	.	TGTGCCAGCGTGTTCGGGGGGAGCAATCAGCCCCAGCATTTT	CASVFGGSNQPQHF
TRBD2	TRBV4-1	TRBJ2-1	15	.	TGCGCCAGCAGCCAATTACCGGGACTAGCCAATGAGCAGTTCTTC	CASSQLPGLANEQFF
TRBD1	TRBV18	TRBJ1-5	15	.	TGTGCCAGCTCACCGGCAGGGGGAGGAAAACAGCCCCAGCATTTT	CASSPAGGGKQPQHF
.	TRBV5-6	TRBJ2-7	13	.	TGTGCCAGCAGCCCCCAGGGTGGGGTCGAGCAGTACTTC	CASSPQGGVEQYF
TRBD1	TRBV9	TRBJ1-1	13	once	TGTGCCAGCAGCGCCGACAGGGACACTGAAGCTTTCTTT	CASSADRDTEAFF
TRBD2	TRBV3-1/TRBV3-2	TRBJ2-3	13	.	TGTGCCAGCAGCAGCACTAGCGTAGATACGCAGTATTTT	CASSSTSVDTQYF
TRBD1	TRBV6-5	TRBJ1-5	13	once	TGTGCCAGCAGTCAGGGGGCGAGGCAGCCCCAGCATTTT	CASSQGARQPQHF
.	TRBV11-2	TRBJ1-3	15	.	TGTGCCAGCAGCTTAACAGTCCGCTCTGGAAACACCATATATTTT	CASSLTVRSGNTIYF
.	TRBV7-2	TRBJ1-1	15	.	TGTGCCAGCAGCAAAGACAGCAACATGAACACTGAAGCTTTCTTT	CASSKDSNMNTEAFF
TRBD1	TRBV5-1	TRBJ1-1	14	.	TGCGCCAGCAGCTATACAGGGGGCCGGACTGAAGCTTTCTTT	CASSYTGGRTEAFF
.	TRBV29-1	TRBJ1-2	17	many	TGCAGCGTTTCCCAACCCCGGGGAGGGGCCGGGAACTATGGCTACACCTTC	CSVSQPRGGAGNYGYTF
.	TRBV7-9	TRBJ2-1	17	.	TGTGCCAGCAGCTTACGTGGTGAGCGGAGGGGGCACAATGAGCAGTTCTTC	CASSLRGERRGHNEQFF
.	TRBV7-2	TRBJ2-3	12	few	TGTGCCAGCAGCTCTCAGCGAGATACGCAGTATTTT	CASSSQRDTQYF
.	TRBV6-2/TRBV6-3	TRBJ2-7	15	.	TGTGCCAGCAGTTACTCCCGGGACTTTCTCTACGAGCAGTACTTC	CASSYSRDFLYEQYF
TRBD1	TRBV25-1	TRBJ1-6	13	.	TGTGCCAGCAGTGAACGACAGGGTAACCCCCTCCACTTT	CASSERQGNPLHF
.	TRBV5-1	TRBJ2-7	14	.	TGCGCCAGCAGCGATTCGGACTTGGCGACGGGGCAGTACTTC	CASSDSDLATGQYF
TRBD2	TRBV3-1/TRBV3-2	TRBJ2-3	17	.	TGTGCCAGCAGCCAAGAAGGACTAGCGGGAGGGTCAGATACGCAGTATTTT	CASSQEGLAGGSDTQYF
TRBD1	TRBV19	TRBJ2-1	14	.	TGTGCCAGTAGTAGGCAGGGGGCGAGGTATGAGCAGTTCTTC	CASSRQGARYEQFF
TRBD1	TRBV3-1/TRBV3-2	TRBJ2-1	15	.	TGTGCCAGCAGCCCACAGATGGGACAGGGGGAAGCTCAGTTCTTC	CASSPQMGQGEAQFF
TRBD1	TRBV6-2/TRBV6-3	TRBJ1-1	13	.	TGTGCCAGCAGTCGAACCGGGACAGGTGAAGCTTTCTTT	CASSRTGTGEAFF
.	TRBV5-1	TRBJ2-5	14	.	TGCGCCAGCAGCGCCCGGGACAACCAAGAGACCCAGTACTTC	CASSARDNQETQYF
.	TRBV6-5	TRBJ1-4	14	.	TGTGCCAGCCTCGGGGGGGCCGATAATGAAAAACTGTTTTTT	CASLGGADNEKLFF
.	TRBV27	TRBJ2-7	11	.	TGTGCCAGCAAACGGGGCTACGAGCAGTACTTC	CASKRGYEQYF
.	TRBV4-3	TRBJ2-1	19	.	TGCGCCAGCAGCCAAGAGTGGGTTATTCGCAGCGGATTAAACAATGAGCAGTTCTTC	CASSQEWVIRSGLNNEQFF
TRBD2	TRBV29-1	TRBJ2-2	17	.	TGCAGCGCTCGCAAACCCGGGACTAGCGGGGCAGACGGGGAGCTGTTTTTT	CSARKPGTSGADGELFF